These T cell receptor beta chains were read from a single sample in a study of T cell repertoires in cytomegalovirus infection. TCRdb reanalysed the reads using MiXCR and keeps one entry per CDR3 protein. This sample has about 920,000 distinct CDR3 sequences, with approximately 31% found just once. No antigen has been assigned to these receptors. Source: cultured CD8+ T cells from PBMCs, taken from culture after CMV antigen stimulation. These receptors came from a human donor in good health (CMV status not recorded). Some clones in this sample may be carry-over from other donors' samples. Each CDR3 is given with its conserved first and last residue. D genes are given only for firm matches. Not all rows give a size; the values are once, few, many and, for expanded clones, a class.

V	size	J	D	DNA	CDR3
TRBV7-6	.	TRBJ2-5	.	TGTGCTAGCACCCCGTCCCCCGGGATTGAAGAGACCCAGTACTTC	CASTPSPGIEETQYF
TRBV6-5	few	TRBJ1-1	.	TGTGCCAGCAGTTACTCGGGCCCTGTCGCTGAAGCTTTCTTT	CASSYSGPVAEAFF
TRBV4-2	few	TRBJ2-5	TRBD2	TGTGCCAGCAGCCAAGAAGGGACTAGCGAAGAGACCCAGTACTTC	CASSQEGTSEETQYF
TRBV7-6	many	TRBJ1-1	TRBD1	TGTGCCAGCAGCTTAGTGACAGGGGAAAACACTGAAGCTTTCTTT	CASSLVTGENTEAFF
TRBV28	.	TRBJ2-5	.	TGTGCCAACAGCCTGCCCATGGGCGAGACCCAGTACTTC	CANSLPMGETQYF
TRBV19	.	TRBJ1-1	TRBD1	TGTGTCAGTAGTATCCACAGGGGAAATACTGAAGCTTTCTTT	CVSSIHRGNTEAFF
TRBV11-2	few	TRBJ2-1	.	TGTGCCAGCAGCTTAGAACGGGGGGCCTTCAATGAGCAGTTCTTC	CASSLERGAFNEQFF
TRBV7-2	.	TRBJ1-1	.	TGTGCCAGCAGCTTAGAATCTGGCTCTCTGAACACTGAAGCTTTCTTT	CASSLESGSLNTEAFF
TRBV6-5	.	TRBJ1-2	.	TGTGCCAGCACCACCTCCGGGGGAGATGGCTACACCTTC	CASTTSGGDGYTF
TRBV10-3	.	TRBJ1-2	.	TGTGCCATCAGTGATTCAAGCTATGGCTACACCTTC	CAISDSSYGYTF
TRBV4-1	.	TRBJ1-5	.	TGCGCCAGCAGACGAAACCAGGGAATAAATCAGCCCCAGCATTTT	CASRRNQGINQPQHF
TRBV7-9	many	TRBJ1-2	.	TGTGCCAGCAGCCCGGACGGGTATGGCTACACCTTC	CASSPDGYGYTF
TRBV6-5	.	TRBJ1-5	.	TGTGCCAGTCTCTATTATAGCAATCAGCCCCAGCATTTT	CASLYYSNQPQHF
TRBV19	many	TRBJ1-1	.	TGTGCCAGTGAAACGGGTCTCTGGGATATGAACACTGAAGCTTTCTTT	CASETGLWDMNTEAFF
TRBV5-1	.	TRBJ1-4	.	TGCGCCAGCAGCTTGGGCTACGGTGCAACTAATGAAAAACTGTTTTTT	CASSLGYGATNEKLFF
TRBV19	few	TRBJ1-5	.	TGTGCCACCCAGTGGGACAATAGCAATCAGCCCCAGCATTTT	CATQWDNSNQPQHF
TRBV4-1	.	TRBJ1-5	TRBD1	TGCGCCAGCAGCCCCCGGGACAGGGTAGGACAGCCCCAGCATTTT	CASSPRDRVGQPQHF
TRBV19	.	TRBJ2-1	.	TGTGCCAGTGGGGACGGAAAAGCCTACAATGAGCAGTTCTTC	CASGDGKAYNEQFF
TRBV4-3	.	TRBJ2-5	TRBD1	TGCGCCAGCAGCAAAAGACAGGGAGAGGGAGAGACCCAGTACTTC	CASSKRQGEGETQYF